The 20 T cell receptor beta chains in this list originate from one sample, sequenced in a study of shared T cell receptors in the human thymus. Method: immunoSEQ multiplex PCR; TCRdb's copy keeps in-frame clones and lacks some. The table lists over 650,000 clones, around 87% of them singletons. These data were likewise used in another study, on human thymus T cells.

The sequenced sample consisted of thymocytes. These receptors all come from a boy under two years old with a congenital heart defect.

The chain is built from TRBV7-3 and TRBJ2-7; 7 bases are shared with TRBD1. Germline lookup yields CDR1 SGHTA and CDR2 FQGTGA. The CDR3 loop spans 15 amino acids. J lost 4 bases, V lost 5 bases, and 11 bases had no gene match. The CDR3 loop reads CASSLRQGLGYEQYF. The CDR3 DNA sequence: TGTGCCAGCAGCCTTAGACAGGGCCTGGGATACGAGCAGTACTTC.

This chain uses TRBV4-1 with TRBJ1-2; 9 nucleotides agree with TRBD1. CDR1 is MGHRA and CDR2 is YSYEKL in the germline V gene. The CDR3 totals 16 residues. The V segment lost 3 bases and the J segment 4 bases; nucleotides outside the gene matches: 9. CDR3 sequence reads: CASSHPGQGKAYGYTF. The CDR3 coding sequence is TGCGCCAGCAGCCACCCAGGACAGGGGAAGGCCTATGGCTACACCTTC.

This chain uses TRBV27 with TRBJ2-1; 8 bases map to TRBD2. The V and J ends lost 6 bases and 0 bases, in that order; junction bases with no gene match: 10. The CDR3 has 17 residues. Germline V gene lookup returns CDR1 MNHEY and CDR2 SMNVEV (reference sequence). The CDR3 DNA reads as TGTGCCAGCAGAATGATGCCGGGGGGGAGCTCCTACAATGAGCAGTTCTTC. Its translation is CASRMMPGGSSYNEQFF.

The V call is TRBV2, the J call TRBJ2-7; D may be TRBD1 (6 bases). This CDR3 has 14 amino acids. The ends were cut back, 7 bases at V and 5 bases at J, with 18 bases in the middle. CDR1 and CDR2 (germline): SNHLY, FYNNEI. The CDR3 DNA is TGTGCCAGCATCCTTTTCAGGGGTGAAGACGAGCAGTACTTC. Translation gives CASILFRGEDEQYF. Using reference TRBV2 and TRBJ2-7 for the parts outside the CDR3, the full variable domain is EPEVTQTPSHQVTQMGQEVILRCVPISNHLYFYWYRQILGQKVEFLVSFYNNEISEKSEIFDDQFSVERPDGSNFTLKIRSTKLEDSAMYFCASILFRGEDEQYFGPGTRLTVT.

The chain has TRBV4-3 and TRBJ2-7; TRBD2 is a possible D gene (7 bases). V was shortened by 0 bases and J by 3 bases, with 18 bases between the two germline ends. This CDR3 has 17 amino acids. Germline V gene sequence: CDR1 LGHNA, CDR2 YSLEER. The CDR3 is CASSQDYGKGGGYEQYF. CDR3 nucleotide sequence: TGCGCCAGCAGCCAAGACTACGGCAAAGGGGGGGGCTACGAGCAGTACTTC.

This clone was seen once. This sequence joins TRBV10-3 and TRBJ1-1; TRBD1 agrees at 8 bases. The CDR3 sequence is 16 residues long. J was trimmed by 0 bases and V by 2 bases; bases with no gene match: 5. Germline assignment: CDR1 ENHRY and CDR2 SYGVKD. In nucleotides, the CDR3 is TGTGCCATCAGTGAGCCAACGACAGGGGTGAACACTGAAGCTTTCTTT. This translates into CAISEPTTGVNTEAFF.

The rearrangement joins TRBV10-1 to TRBJ2-7; the D gene is possibly TRBD2 (5 bases). Trimming shortened V by 5 bases and J by 2 bases, and 25 bases separated the two germline ends. Germline CDR1 WNHNN, CDR2 SYGVQD (reference sequence). This CDR3 spans 18 amino acids. DNA for the CDR3: TGCGCCAGCAGTCGCGGTTCGGGGTGGGCAGAAGGGCCCTACGAGCAGTACTTC. It specifies CASSRGSGWAEGPYEQYF.

The rearrangement links TRBV27 to TRBJ1-6; 7 bases map to TRBD1. The germline CDR1 and CDR2 sequences are MNHEY and SMNVEV (reference sequence). The CDR3 runs to 16 residues. Trimming cost V 4 bases and J 2 bases; bases outside gene matches: 5. The CDR3 sequence is CASSSRGLTYNSPLHF. The CDR3 DNA sequence: TGTGCCAGCAGTTCAAGGGGGCTTACCTATAATTCACCCCTCCACTTT.

The rearrangement links TRBV15 to TRBJ1-1; TRBD1 matches at 7 bases. This CDR3 has 15 residues. Germline loops: CDR1 LNHNV, CDR2 YYDKDF (reference sequence). Trimming took 5 bases from V and 4 from J; bases not matched to a gene: 10. CDR3 sequence (DNA): TGTGCCACCAGCCCCAGACAGGGCCAGGGCACTGAAGCTTTCTTT. This sequence encodes CATSPRQGQGTEAFF.

The chain combines TRBV18 with TRBJ1-2, with unresolved D. Looked up from germline, CDR1 is KGHSH and CDR2 is LQKENI. V lost 4 bases and J lost 4, with 28 bases in between. This CDR3 is 19 amino acids long. The CDR3 sequence: CASSLNQRGGSGSCYGYTF. For the CDR3, the DNA is TGTGCCAGCTCACTCAATCAGCGGGGAGGATCCGGATCCTGCTATGGCTACACCTTC.

This chain uses TRBV18 with TRBJ1-5; the match to TRBD1 covers 7 bases. The V and J ends lost 4 bases and 4 bases, in that order; junction bases with no gene match: 1. In germline, CDR1 is KGHSH, CDR2 LQKENI. The CDR3 sequence is 13 residues long. CDR3 amino acids: CASSQTGNQPQHF. CDR3 DNA: TGTGCCAGCTCACAGACAGGGAATCAGCCCCAGCATTTT.

This clone appeared once. The chain carries TRBV23-1 and TRBJ1-2; D possibly corresponds to TRBD1 (6 bases). TRBV23-1 is identified as an open reading frame with a role that is uncertain. The CDR3 has 14 residues. The ends were cut back, 0 bases at V and 4 bases at J, with 9 bases in the middle. The CDR3 nucleotides are TGCGCCAGCAGTCAATCCGGGACACGCTATGGCTACACCTTC. Translation gives CASSQSGTRYGYTF.

The rearrangement links TRBV6-5 to TRBJ2-2; TRBD2 agrees at 10 bases. CDR3 size: 16 residues. CDR1 MNHEY and CDR2 SVGAGI come from the germline V gene. V was clipped by 1 base and J by 5 bases; unmatched bases: 4. CDR3 in amino acids: CASSYFTSGMTGELFF. In DNA form, the CDR3 reads TGTGCCAGCAGTTACTTTACTAGCGGGATGACCGGGGAGCTGTTTTTT.

The rearrangement joins TRBV29-1 to TRBJ1-5, with D perhaps matching TRBD1 (5 bases). Between the trimmed V and J ends, which lost 4 bases and 5 bases, there was a span of 12 bases. Germline V CDR1 and CDR2: SQVTM, ANQGSEA. The CDR3 is made up of 13 amino acids. In DNA, the CDR3 is TGCAGCGTTGGGGGCGGCAGTTATCAGCCCCAGCATTTT. Its protein product is CSVGGGSYQPQHF. The complete variable domain, with remaining parts taken from reference TRBV29-1 and TRBJ1-5, reads SAVISQKPSRDICQRGTSLTIQCQVDSQVTMMFWYRQQPGQSLTLIATANQGSEATYESGFVIDKFPISRPNLTFSTLTVSNMSPEDSSIYLCSVGGGSYQPQHFGDGTRLSIL.

This clone was found once. CDR3 amino acids: CASSRGGDSYGYTF. CDR3 DNA: TGCGCCAGCAGCCGAGGAGGGGATTCCTATGGCTACACCTTC. V is TRBV4-1 and J is TRBJ1-2; D may be TRBD1 (5 bases). CDR1 is MGHRA, CDR2 YSYEKL, per germline. Deletions cut 4 bases from V and 4 bases from J, with 13 bases between. CDR3 length equals 14 residues.

This rearrangement joins TRBV25-1 to TRBJ2-3; 9 nucleotides line up with TRBD2. Trimming took 6 bases from V and 2 from J; bases not matched to a gene: 6. The germline V gene encodes CDR1 MGHDK and CDR2 SYGVNS. The CDR3 is made up of 15 amino acids. The CDR3 reads CASRKREDHTDTQYF. The CDR3, as DNA: TGTGCCAGCAGAAAGCGGGAGGACCACACAGATACGCAGTATTTT.

The rearrangement joins TRBV6-5 to TRBJ2-2; TRBD1 might be the D (5 bases). The V and J ends lost 6 bases and 1 base respectively, with 12 bases between them. The CDR3 is 15 residues long. Germline V gives CDR1 MNHEY, CDR2 SVGAGI. The CDR3 sequence is CASSDHRRNTGELFF. CDR3 nucleotides: TGTGCCAGCAGCGATCACAGGAGGAACACCGGGGAGCTGTTTTTT.

The chain employs TRBV5-1 and TRBJ2-2; 7 bases are a match to TRBD1. Germline assignment: CDR1 SGHRS and CDR2 YFSETQ. The CDR3 is made up of 16 amino acids. V lost 3 bases to trimming and J lost 4 bases; unmatched junction nucleotides: 9. The CDR3 here is CASSSALGGRTGELFF. The DNA of the CDR3 is TGCGCCAGCAGCTCCGCCTTAGGGGGCCGCACCGGGGAGCTGTTTTTT.

The J gene is TRBJ2-1, the V gene TRBV11-2, with D tentatively TRBD2 (5 bases). V was shortened by 4 bases and J by 6 bases, with 13 bases between the two germline ends. CDR1 is SGHAT and CDR2 is FQNNGV in the germline V gene. This CDR3 is built from 14 residues. CDR3 residues: CASSSHPGSNEQFF. The CDR3 nucleotides are TGTGCCAGCAGCTCGCACCCGGGAAGCAATGAGCAGTTCTTC.

J is TRBJ1-4 and V is TRBV6-5, with 11 nucleotides matching TRBD1. Trimming removed 6 bases from V and 8 bases from J; junction bases left unmatched: 2. The germline V gene encodes CDR1 MNHEY and CDR2 SVGAGI. This CDR3 has 13 residues. The CDR3 here is CASRDRGQEKLFF. The CDR3 coding sequence is TGTGCCAGCAGGGACAGGGGGCAAGAAAAACTGTTTTTT.